This entry lists 18 T cell receptor beta chains sequenced from one sample in a study of blood T cells in healthy people across ages. Combining a sample-barcoded 5' primer with a J-beta primer mix, a second PCR ran for about 7 to 12 cycles. TCRdb reprocessed the 5' RACE reads with MiXCR, giving one entry per CDR3 protein. The sample lists more than 1,400,000 distinct CDR3 sequences; approximately 40% were seen once. Material for sequencing was blood. All receptors derive from a woman younger than 30 in good health.

This clonotype was seen only a few times. V is TRBV6-2 or TRBV6-3 and J is TRBJ2-3; 7 bases fit TRBD2. CDR3 length equals 14 residues. Germline CDR1 MNHEY, CDR2 SVGEGT. V shed 6 bases and J 2 bases; nucleotides not matched to a gene: 5. The CDR3 coding sequence is TGTGCCAGCAGCCCGCGGGGGAACACAGATACGCAGTATTTT. Its translation is CASSPRGNTDTQYF.

This clonotype was observed a handful of times. This rearrangement joins TRBV25-1 to TRBJ2-1; 9 bases agree with TRBD1. CDR1 and CDR2 (germline): MGHDK, SYGVNS. The length of the CDR3 is 11 residues. Trimming at V came to 8 bases and at J to 7 bases, leaving 0 bases not matched to a gene. CDR3 residues: CASGQGNEQFF. CDR3 in DNA: TGTGCCAGCGGACAGGGGAATGAGCAGTTCTTC.

The chain recombines TRBV6-2 or TRBV6-3 with TRBJ1-1; no clear D. Trimming cost V 2 bases and J 0 bases, with 19 bases left between them. The germline gives CDR1 MNHEY, CDR2 SVGEGT. The CDR3 has 18 residues. DNA for the CDR3: TGTGCCAGCAGTTACCCCCTGGGGAGTAAGGAGGTGAACACTGAAGCTTTCTTT. This gives the protein CASSYPLGSKEVNTEAFF.

As DNA, the CDR3 is TGTGCCAGCAGCCGTGGAAGGGGGGCAGATACGCAGTATTTT. Amino acid sequence: CASSRGRGADTQYF. The V and J genes are TRBV3-1 and TRBJ2-3; D tentatively fits TRBD1 or TRBD2 (6 bases each). Between the trimmed V and J ends, which lost 4 bases and 4 bases, there was a span of 12 bases. CDR1 and CDR2 from the germline V gene are LGHDT and YNNKEL (reference sequence). The CDR3 has 14 residues.

CDR3 amino acids: CASISSPSGSYEQYF. The CDR3 DNA reads TGCGCCAGCATATCCTCTCCGTCGGGGTCCTACGAGCAGTACTTC. J is TRBJ2-7 and V is TRBV10-2, with a tentative D call TRBD2 (5 bases). Trimming pared 7 bases from V and 1 base from J, leaving 17 bases between. The CDR3 contains 15 residues. Germline CDR1 reads WSHSY; CDR2 reads SAAADI.

V and J are TRBV28 and TRBJ1-2; unclear D gene. The CDR3 has 14 residues. V lost 5 bases and J lost 6, with 16 bases in between. Germline CDR1 and CDR2: MDHEN and SYDVKM. The CDR3 spells CASSPPAEGHGYTF. The CDR3 DNA reads as TGTGCCAGCAGTCCACCCGCAGAGGGCCATGGCTACACCTTC.

This clonotype occurred once. The chain is built from TRBV5-1 and TRBJ1-4; D not resolved. This CDR3 is 13 amino acids long. Germline V gene lookup returns CDR1 SGHRS and CDR2 YFSETQ. The V end lost 2 bases, the J end lost 5 bases, and 7 bases lay between the germline ends. CDR3 region: CASSLQSNEKLFF. CDR3 sequence (DNA): TGCGCCAGCAGCTTACAGTCAAATGAAAAACTGTTTTTT.

The chain couples TRBV6-5 to TRBJ1-5; unclear D gene. The germline V gene encodes CDR1 MNHEY and CDR2 SVGAGI. The CDR3 is made up of 13 amino acids. Trimming took 2 bases from V and 5 from J, leaving 7 bases between them. The CDR3 DNA reads TGTGCCAGCAGTTACGACGGATATCAGCCCCAGCATTTT. Protein: CASSYDGYQPQHF.

CDR3: CSGLGQPNTEAFF. In nucleotides, the CDR3 is TGCAGCGGGTTAGGGCAGCCGAACACTGAAGCTTTCTTT. The chain combines TRBV20-1 with TRBJ1-1; D unresolved. Per the germline V gene, CDR1 is DFQATT and CDR2 is SNEGSKA (reference sequence). This CDR3 has 13 residues.

The chain uses TRBV6-1 and TRBJ1-2; 9 bases match TRBD1. From germline, CDR1 is MNHNS and CDR2 SASEGT. Trimming removed 3 bases from V and 5 bases from J; junction bases left unmatched: 7. The CDR3 has 15 amino acids. CDR3 bases: TGTGCCAGCAGTGAGAGACAGGGGGGATGGTATGGCTACACCTTC. Its protein product is CASSERQGGWYGYTF.

V gene TRBV29-1 combines with J gene TRBJ2-5, with a weak D call TRBD2 (5 bases). From germline, CDR1 is SQVTM and CDR2 ANQGSEA. V was pared by 3 bases and J by 11 bases, with 13 bases between. The length of the CDR3 is 11 residues. CDR3 loop: CSVDDYNEQYF. As DNA, the CDR3 is TGCAGCGTTGATGACTACAATGAGCAGTACTTC.

J is TRBJ2-5 and V is TRBV10-3; TRBD2 aligns across 7 bases. With V trimmed by 3 bases and J by 1 base, 8 bases remained unmatched. The CDR3 spans 16 residues. Per the germline V gene, CDR1 is ENHRY and CDR2 is SYGVKD. CDR3 amino acids: CAISEGNPSGQETQYF. The CDR3 nucleotides are TGTGCCATCAGTGAAGGAAATCCTAGCGGCCAAGAGACCCAGTACTTC.

This clonotype was detected a few times. V gene TRBV5-1 combines with J gene TRBJ2-1; 10 bases map to TRBD2. The CDR3 is 20 amino acids. Germline values: CDR1 SGHRS, CDR2 YFSETQ. The trim removed 5 bases at V and 6 bases at J, leaving 23 bases unmatched. This CDR3 is CASSTDFDRRSGREGNEQFF. CDR3 DNA: TGCGCCAGCAGTACTGATTTCGACAGGCGGAGCGGGAGGGAGGGCAATGAGCAGTTCTTC.

The genes are TRBV20-1 and TRBJ2-1; tentatively, D is TRBD2 (6 bases). Trimming shortened V by 5 bases and J by 8 bases, and 19 bases separated the two germline ends. CDR1 is DFQATT, CDR2 SNEGSKA, per germline (reference sequence). CDR3 length equals 14 residues. CDR3 region: CSALPGSGYDEQFF. Here the CDR3 DNA reads TGCAGTGCTCTCCCGGGGAGCGGGTACGATGAGCAGTTCTTC.

CDR3 protein: CASSFSGTSVSSSYNEQFF. In DNA form, the CDR3 reads TGTGCCAGCAGCTTTTCCGGGACTAGCGTTTCAAGCTCCTACAATGAGCAGTTCTTC. The chain uses TRBV7-9 and TRBJ2-1, with 10 bases aligning to TRBD2. V lost 3 bases to trimming and J lost 0 bases; unmatched junction nucleotides: 11. This CDR3 spans 19 amino acids. The germline gives CDR1 SEHNR, CDR2 FQNEAQ (reference sequence).

The V gene is TRBV14, the J gene TRBJ2-1; 8 bases fit TRBD2. Germline CDR1 is SGHDN and CDR2 is FVKESK. V shed 7 bases, J shed 3 bases, and the junction held 8 bases outside the gene matches. The CDR3 covers 15 residues. CDR3 in amino acids: CASTRGSGDYNEQFF. CDR3 DNA sequence: TGTGCCAGCACTCGGGGTAGCGGGGACTACAATGAGCAGTTCTTC.

The chain employs TRBV4-1 and TRBJ1-1; no definite D call. The CDR3 runs 16 residues. Deletions cut 4 bases from V and 4 bases from J, with 19 bases between. Germline CDR1 reads MGHRA; CDR2 reads YSYEKL. Here the CDR3 reads CASSLQRPFEVTEAFF. CDR3 nucleotides: TGCGCCAGCAGCCTCCAAAGACCGTTTGAAGTCACTGAAGCTTTCTTT.

The chain employs TRBV28 and TRBJ2-4; D unclear. The J call may be faulty, since TRBJ2-5 better matches the DNA end. There are 16 residues in the CDR3. The germline CDR1 and CDR2 sequences are MDHEN and SYDVKM. The CDR3 is CASSLCSGCAKETQYF. In DNA form, the CDR3 reads TGTGCCAGCAGTTTATGCTCAGGTTGTGCTAAAGAGACCCAGTACTTC.